The 29 T cell receptor beta chains reported below all come from one sample, sequenced in a study of T-cell memory formation after mild COVID-19. One entry per CDR3 protein, called by TCRdb with MiXCR from the 5' RACE reads. The sample lists a few hundred thousand distinct CDR3 sequences, 16% occurring once. The source material was PBMCs or a T cell subset sorted from them (not recorded which). The receptors stem from a man aged 18-30 years who had mild COVID-19 (a few samples of this study predate the infection). Cell type and time point are not known.

The sample holds a few counts of this clonotype. The chain recombines TRBV6-2 or TRBV6-3 with TRBJ2-5; D might be TRBD2 (5 bases). CDR3 size: 14 residues. Trimming took off 11 bases at V and 7 bases at J, with 23 bases between the two ends. The germline V gene has CDR1 MNHEY and CDR2 SVGEGT. CDR3 bases: TGTGCCGGCGGGCACCTTAACGGGGTAGGGACCCAGTACTTC. Translated, it gives CAGGHLNGVGTQYF.

The table lists this clonotype with a few counts. The chain is built from TRBV21-1 and TRBJ1-2; no DNA check was done on the table's D call, TRBD1. TRBV21-1 is tagged as a pseudogene. CDR3 length: 13 amino acids. The CDR3 region is CASSKTGDYGYTF. In DNA, the CDR3 is TGTGCCAGCAGCAAAACAGGGGACTATGGCTACACCTTC.

The V call is TRBV5-6, the J call TRBJ2-1; TRBD2 matches at 7 bases. The V segment lost 0 bases and the J segment 9 bases; nucleotides outside the gene matches: 9. Germline lookup yields CDR1 SGHDT and CDR2 YYEEEE. The length of the CDR3 is 15 residues. Here the CDR3 reads CASSLVEASGAEQFF. Here the CDR3 DNA reads TGTGCCAGCAGCTTGGTAGAGGCTAGCGGAGCTGAGCAGTTCTTC.

The table lists this clonotype with many counts. V and J are TRBV5-1 and TRBJ2-7; perhaps TRBD1 as D (5 bases). The V and J ends lost 5 bases and 7 bases respectively, with 19 bases between them. The CDR3 runs to 14 residues. CDR1 is SGHRS, CDR2 YFSETQ, per germline. The CDR3 bases are TGCGCCAGCAGTCCTAAGGGGCCATCTCGGGAGCAGTACTTC. The encoded protein is CASSPKGPSREQYF.

This clonotype was seen at least ten times. The chain couples TRBV7-9 to TRBJ2-3, with D perhaps TRBD1 or TRBD2 (5 bases each). The germline V gene has CDR1 SEHNR and CDR2 FQNEAQ (reference sequence). This CDR3 spans 14 amino acids. V was clipped by 8 bases and J by 2 bases, with 14 bases between them. The CDR3: CASHRDQYTDTQYF. The CDR3 coding sequence is TGTGCCAGCCACCGGGACCAATACACAGATACGCAGTATTTT.

In this sample, this clonotype turned up many times. J is TRBJ2-5 and V is TRBV5-1; maybe TRBD1 (5 bases). V lost 0 bases, J lost 1 base, and 7 bases lay in between. The CDR3 consists of 14 residues. CDR1 SGHRS and CDR2 YFSETQ come from the germline V gene. The CDR3 DNA reads TGCGCCAGCAGCTTGGGAGACAGCCAAGAGACCCAGTACTTC. It yields the protein CASSLGDSQETQYF.

This clonotype was detected a few times. The J gene is TRBJ2-5, the V gene TRBV20-1, with TRBD2 matching 12 bases. The CDR3 consists of 15 residues. V lost 6 bases, J lost 3 bases, and 8 bases stayed unmatched. CDR1 is DFQATT and CDR2 is SNEGSKA in the germline V gene (reference sequence). CDR3 residues: CSALTSGGMEETQYF. The DNA of the CDR3 is TGCAGTGCCCTGACTAGCGGGGGAATGGAAGAGACCCAGTACTTC.

The V gene is TRBV5-1, the J gene TRBJ2-1; 12 bases fit TRBD2. V lost 4 bases and J lost 8; bases outside the gene matches: 10. The CDR3 totals 16 residues. The V gene's germline CDR1 is SGHRS and CDR2 YFSETQ. CDR3 region: CASSPGLAGRGDEQFF. DNA for the CDR3: TGCGCCAGCAGCCCAGGACTAGCGGGACGTGGGGATGAGCAGTTCTTC.

The chain recombines TRBV5-5 with TRBJ1-1; 9 bases are a match to TRBD1. The CDR3 spans 14 residues. Germline trimming cut 4 bases from V and 4 bases from J; bases unmatched to any gene: 5. The germline CDR1 and CDR2 sequences are SGHKS and YYEKEE (reference sequence). Here the CDR3 DNA reads TGTGCCAGCAGCATACGGGACAGGGTCACTGAAGCTTTCTTT. The encoded protein is CASSIRDRVTEAFF.

The chain couples TRBV5-1 to TRBJ2-1; D is unresolved. Germline-derived CDR1 and CDR2 are SGHRS and YFSETQ. The CDR3 is 17 amino acids. V lost 0 bases, J lost 0 bases, and 13 bases lay in between. CDR3 amino acids: CASSLDGAGSSYNEQFF. The CDR3 coding sequence is TGCGCCAGCAGCTTGGACGGAGCAGGCAGCTCCTACAATGAGCAGTTCTTC.

Points on this clonotype: The junction shows a germline mismatch at one end, possibly a read error. This sequence joins TRBV6-6 and TRBJ2-1; 8 bases match TRBD1. Looked up from germline, CDR1 is MNHNY and CDR2 is SVGAGI (reference sequence). The CDR3 totals 10 residues. The chain's CDR3 is CASRGQGRLF. The CDR3 DNA is TGTGCCAGCAGAGGACAGGGCCGGCTCTTC.

This clonotype came up many times. The V and J genes are TRBV7-9 and TRBJ2-7, with TRBD1 matching over 9 bases. CDR3 size: 12 residues. J was trimmed by 5 bases and V by 5 bases; bases with no gene match: 1. The V gene's germline CDR1 is SEHNR and CDR2 FQNEAQ (reference sequence). CDR3 DNA: TGTGCCAGCAGCCGGACAGGGGACGAGCAGTACTTC. This sequence encodes CASSRTGDEQYF. Full variable domain (remainder filled in from reference TRBV7-9 and TRBJ2-7): DTGVSQNPRHKITKRGQNVTFRCDPISEHNRLYWYRQTLGQGPEFLTYFQNEAQLEKSRLLSDRFSAERPKGSFSTLEIQRTEQGDSAMYLCASSRTGDEQYFGPGTRLTVT.

This clonotype was seen a few times. This rearrangement joins TRBV6-2 or TRBV6-3 to TRBJ1-5; D gene unclear. Germline CDR1 MNHEY, CDR2 SVGEGT. Trimming took 6 bases from V and 0 from J, leaving 9 bases between them. The CDR3 runs 14 residues. The CDR3 sequence: CASRPGPSNQPQHF. Here the CDR3 DNA reads TGTGCCAGCAGGCCCGGGCCTAGCAATCAGCCCCAGCATTTT.

The rearrangement uses TRBV28 and TRBJ1-5; maybe TRBD1 (6 bases). The CDR3 runs 16 residues. V was pared by 6 bases and J by 5 bases, with 20 bases between. Germline CDR1 reads MDHEN; CDR2 reads SYDVKM. The CDR3 DNA reads TGTGCCAGCAGGAATAACAAAGGGGGAGAGGATCAGCCCCAGCATTTT. Protein: CASRNNKGGEDQPQHF.

The J gene is TRBJ2-3, the V gene TRBV7-6; possibly TRBD1 or TRBD2 for D (8 bases each). CDR3 length: 16 residues. Trimming shortened V by 4 bases and J by 4 bases, and 18 bases separated the two germline ends. The germline V gene has CDR1 SGHVS and CDR2 FNYEAQ. The CDR3 region is CASSSPAGGQADTQYF. CDR3 sequence (DNA): TGTGCCAGCAGCTCCCCGGCGGGGGGACAGGCAGATACGCAGTATTTT.

This clonotype was found a few times. The chain couples TRBV6-6 to TRBJ1-2, with 9 positions matching TRBD1. Germline trimming cut 6 bases from V and 2 bases from J; bases unmatched to any gene: 4. CDR3 length: 14 amino acids. Germline CDR1 reads MNHNY; CDR2 reads SVGAGI (reference sequence). For the CDR3, the DNA is TGTGCCAGCAGCAGTGACAGGGGGAACTATGGCTACACCTTC. Translated, it gives CASSSDRGNYGYTF.

The chain joins TRBV4-1 to TRBJ1-5, with D possibly matching TRBD1 (6 bases). Trimming took 4 bases from V and 0 from J, leaving 19 bases between them. Germline loops: CDR1 MGHRA, CDR2 YSYEKL. This CDR3 is 18 amino acids long. The CDR3, as DNA: TGCGCCAGCAGCCTCCCCGGGTGGGGGGCGGATAGCAATCAGCCCCAGCATTTT. Amino acid sequence: CASSLPGWGADSNQPQHF.

J is TRBJ1-2 and V is TRBV7-2; possible D gene TRBD1, 5 bases. Germline lookup yields CDR1 SGHTA and CDR2 FQGNSA. The CDR3 is made up of 14 amino acids. V lost 4 bases to trimming and J lost 2 bases, with 11 bases between them. Here the CDR3 reads CASSSRTSNYGYTF. The DNA for the CDR3 is TGTGCCAGCAGCTCGAGGACATCCAACTATGGCTACACCTTC.

This chain connects TRBV11-1 to TRBJ2-5; D is possibly TRBD1 (6 bases). In germline, CDR1 is SGHAT, CDR2 FQDESV (reference sequence). The ends were cut back, 3 bases at V and 5 bases at J, with 10 bases in the middle. CDR3 length: 13 amino acids. CDR3 amino acids: CASSFGTWETQYF. As DNA, the CDR3 is TGTGCCAGCAGCTTCGGGACATGGGAGACCCAGTACTTC.

This clonotype appeared once. V is TRBV4-3 and J is TRBJ1-5, with D uncertain. Per germline, CDR1 LGHNA and CDR2 YSLEER. Trimming cost V 0 bases and J 0 bases, with 6 bases left between them. The CDR3 runs 15 residues. CDR3 nucleotides: TGCGCCAGCAGCCAAGAAAGTTATAGCAATCAGCCCCAGCATTTT. This encodes CASSQESYSNQPQHF.

The chain uses TRBV15 and TRBJ2-1; 11 bases agree with TRBD1. CDR3 length: 20 residues. Germline CDR1 is LNHNV and CDR2 is YYDKDF (reference sequence). V gave up 5 bases and J gave up 4 bases; unmatched junction bases: 19. The CDR3: CATSGLARDRGYWGYNEQFF. CDR3 coding DNA: TGTGCCACCAGCGGCTTGGCCCGGGACAGGGGGTACTGGGGGTACAATGAGCAGTTCTTC.

A few counts support this clonotype. The rearrangement joins TRBV9 to TRBJ2-2; D remains ambiguous. CDR1 and CDR2 from the germline V gene are SGDLS and YYNGEE. This CDR3 is built from 12 residues. Trimming pared 0 bases from V and 6 bases from J, leaving 3 bases between. For the CDR3, the DNA is TGTGCCAGCAGCGTAGAGGCCGGGGAGCTGTTTTTT. It codes for CASSVEAGELFF.

V is TRBV12-3 or TRBV12-4 and J is TRBJ1-1, with D possibly being TRBD1 (5 bases). The CDR3 length is 13 residues. Between the trimmed V and J ends, which lost 2 bases and 6 bases, there was a span of 10 bases. The CDR3 DNA sequence: TGTGCCAGCAGTTTATACAGGAAGGCTGAAGCTTTCTTT. Translation: CASSLYRKAEAFF.

The chain joins TRBV6-2 or TRBV6-3 to TRBJ1-1; D is unclear. Trimming cost V 2 bases and J 1 base, with 8 bases left between them. The CDR3 is 14 amino acids. Germline V gene sequence: CDR1 MNHEY, CDR2 SVGEGT. This chain's CDR3 is CASSYTQRNTEAFF. The CDR3 coding sequence is TGTGCCAGCAGTTACACACAGAGGAACACTGAAGCTTTCTTT.

This clonotype was counted a few times. The V gene is TRBV6-6, the J gene TRBJ1-1; D remains ambiguous. The length of the CDR3 is 13 residues. The ends were cut back, 6 bases at V and 3 bases at J, with 11 bases in the middle. Germline lookup yields CDR1 MNHNY and CDR2 SVGAGI (reference sequence). This CDR3 is CASRLGWDTEAFF. The CDR3 DNA reads as TGTGCCAGCAGGCTAGGTTGGGACACTGAAGCTTTCTTT.

This chain links TRBV5-1 with TRBJ2-2; TRBD2 is a possible D gene (6 bases). Trimming took 1 base from V and 7 from J, leaving 11 bases between them. Germline V gene sequence: CDR1 SGHRS, CDR2 YFSETQ. This CDR3 comprises 14 residues. CDR3 bases: TGCGCCAGCAGCTTGTCGCGGGGTGTCGGGGAGCTGTTTTTT. Translation gives CASSLSRGVGELFF.

The chain recombines TRBV9 with TRBJ2-1; D unresolved. Germline V gene sequence: CDR1 SGDLS, CDR2 YYNGEE. This CDR3 is built from 11 residues. Trimming removed 2 bases at V and 9 bases at J, with 6 bases between. The CDR3 is CASSVSSEQFF. CDR3 bases: TGTGCCAGCAGCGTTAGCAGTGAGCAGTTCTTC.

This clonotype was found many times. The chain links TRBV6-2 or TRBV6-3 to TRBJ2-2, with a weak D call TRBD2 (6 bases). The germline V gene has CDR1 MNHEY and CDR2 SVGEGT. V shed 6 bases and J shed 4 bases, with 15 bases lying between them. CDR3 length: 15 residues. CDR3 amino acids: CASREGREATGELFF. The CDR3 nucleotides are TGTGCCAGCAGAGAGGGTAGGGAGGCCACCGGGGAGCTGTTTTTT.

This clonotype occurred many times. The chain combines TRBV6-6 with TRBJ1-1; D remains unclear. CDR1 MNHNY and CDR2 SVGAGI come from the germline V gene (reference sequence). CDR3 length: 13 residues. The V gene lost 4 bases and the J gene lost 1 base, with 7 bases spanning the gap. Written as DNA, the CDR3 is TGTGCCAGCAGTTCCGACGGGAACACTGAAGCTTTCTTT. Its translation is CASSSDGNTEAFF.